This TCR beta chain comes out of a study of blood T cell repertoires in COVID-19. Across the study: The samples span acute and convalescent COVID-19 from the United States, Italy and Spain. PBMCs, B-cell-depleted T cells, or T cells provided the cDNA or gDNA that made up the material.

This CDR3 is 17 amino acids long. J lost 2 bases, V lost 6 bases, and 12 bases had no gene match. Germline V CDR1 and CDR2: SEHNR, FQNEAQ (reference sequence). The table came from immunoSEQ multiplex PCR; TCRdb's copy has only in-frame clones and leaves some out. The sample includes some 110,000 clones, over 80% of them seen just once. This rearrangement joins TRBV7-9 to TRBJ2-1, with 8 nucleotides matching TRBD2. The receptor's source is a man in his forties or fifties with acute or convalescent COVID-19. The sample taken for sequencing was peripheral blood. The DNA for the CDR3 is TGTGCCAGCAGTTTCCGGGGTAGCGGGGCCACCTACAATGAGCAGTTCTTC. Translated, it gives CASSFRGSGATYNEQFF.